This is a list of T cell receptor beta chains from one sample in a study of a mutant IDH1 vaccine in newly diagnosed glioma. These receptors lack a known antigen. The assay was immunoSEQ multiplex PCR, and TCRdb's table has in-frame clones only and misses some. The sample carries roughly 69,000 clones, around 86% recorded once. This material consisted of PBMCs, taken from a glioma patient whose treatment included an IDH1 peptide vaccine. The receptors derive from a man aged 30 to 39 with glioma. The conserved cysteine and the conserved F or W are not part of the CDR3 here. Each record gives: J gene, clone size, CDR3 length, V gene, CDR3 protein. Where a row states a size, it is once, few, many or the class of an expanded clone; other rows omit it.

J: TRBJ1-1; size: .; length: 9; V: TRBV6-5; CDR3: ASSYDGLAF
J: TRBJ1-2; size: .; length: 14; V: TRBV5-1; CDR3: ASSLGDRGRDYGYT
J: TRBJ2-2; size: .; length: 12; V: TRBV6-6; CDR3: ASLKRGPTGELF
J: TRBJ1-2; size: .; length: 12; V: TRBV30; CDR3: AWSLGTGRGGYT
J: TRBJ2-6; size: .; length: 11; V: TRBV28; CDR3: ASRRGGANVLT
J: TRBJ1-6; size: .; length: 17; V: TRBV2; CDR3: ASSEARVQGASGGSPLH
J: TRBJ2-7; size: .; length: 14; V: TRBV30; CDR3: AFRDRGRGAQYEQY
J: TRBJ2-2; size: .; length: 16; V: TRBV9; CDR3: ASSAPLAGGPITGELF
J: TRBJ1-2; size: .; length: 12; V: TRBV19; CDR3: ASSRARANYGYT
J: TRBJ2-7; size: .; length: 12; V: TRBV5-6; CDR3: ASSLAAGNYEQY
J: TRBJ1-2; size: .; length: 14; V: TRBV21-1; CDR3: ASSQRTGYLNYGYT
J: TRBJ2-7; size: .; length: 10; V: TRBV21-1; CDR3: ARRGCRYEQY
J: TRBJ2-7; size: .; length: 14; V: TRBV9; CDR3: ASSPWAGDLSYEQY
J: TRBJ1-5; size: .; length: 14; V: TRBV28; CDR3: ASSLRPGALNQPQH
J: TRBJ1-4; size: .; length: 10; V: TRBV6-1; CDR3: ASSDQGRKLF
J: TRBJ1-6; size: .; length: 12; V: TRBV27; CDR3: ASSGALGNSPLH
J: TRBJ1-1; size: .; length: 12; V: TRBV5-1; CDR3: ASSVSTGNTEAF
J: TRBJ2-5; size: .; length: 11; V: TRBV4-2; CDR3: ASSQGLGETQY
J: TRBJ2-1; size: .; length: 13; V: TRBV4-2; CDR3: ASSRMGGGSYEQF
J: TRBJ2-1; size: .; length: 14; V: TRBV6-4; CDR3: ASSRHYGRAGDEQF
J: TRBJ1-5; size: .; length: 14; V: TRBV5-6; CDR3: ASSSGQGRYNQPQH
J: TRBJ2-1; size: .; length: 9; V: TRBV7-9; CDR3: ASSPLDEQF
J: TRBJ2-7; size: .; length: 11; V: TRBV6-5; CDR3: ASSYAVGYEQY
J: TRBJ2-7; size: .; length: 13; V: TRBV7-3; CDR3: ASSFSGGAIYEQY
J: TRBJ2-7; size: .; length: 13; V: TRBV19; CDR3: ASSGLAGVEYEQY
J: TRBJ2-3; size: .; length: 12; V: TRBV13; CDR3: ASSSWTGTDTQY
J: TRBJ2-1; size: .; length: 12; V: TRBV10-2; CDR3: ASSDSFLGNEQF
J: TRBJ2-7; size: .; length: 12; V: TRBV6-1; CDR3: ASSPFPFSYEQY
J: TRBJ2-7; size: .; length: 8; V: TRBV28; CDR3: ASEGYEQY
J: TRBJ1-1; size: .; length: 13; V: TRBV11-3; CDR3: ASSPPLGGHTEAF
J: TRBJ1-1; size: few; length: 10; V: TRBV29-1; CDR3: SVDVGGTEAF
J: TRBJ2-1; size: .; length: 11; V: TRBV27; CDR3: ASSPQRYGEQF
J: TRBJ1-1; size: .; length: 11; V: TRBV21-1; CDR3: ASSTRGGTEAF
J: TRBJ1-4; size: .; length: 13; V: TRBV28; CDR3: ASSPPQGTNEKLF
J: TRBJ1-5; size: few; length: 10; V: TRBV19; CDR3: ASQYSNQPQH
J: TRBJ2-5; size: .; length: 10; V: TRBV28; CDR3: ASSFLGETQY
J: TRBJ2-7; size: once; length: 10; V: TRBV30; CDR3: AWTTGTYEQY
J: TRBJ2-1; size: .; length: 10; V: TRBV9; CDR3: ASSTSGRAPF
J: TRBJ2-7; size: once; length: 14; V: TRBV5-6; CDR3: ASSTNWRASRDEQY
J: TRBJ1-2; size: .; length: 12; V: TRBV7-8; CDR3: ASSLASIEEGYT
J: TRBJ1-1; size: once; length: 10; V: TRBV5-4; CDR3: ASSFKGYEAF
J: TRBJ1-1; size: .; length: 13; V: TRBV7-9; CDR3: ASSDEGTVNTEAF
J: TRBJ2-7; size: few; length: 13; V: TRBV9; CDR3: ASSKDRGDSYEQY
J: TRBJ1-1; size: .; length: 14; V: TRBV27; CDR3: ASSPVGSLRGTEAF
J: TRBJ2-3; size: .; length: 12; V: TRBV6-1; CDR3: ASSEAGHLDTQY
J: TRBJ2-3; size: .; length: 15; V: TRBV4-1; CDR3: ASSPQGGVSNTDTQY
J: TRBJ2-3; size: once; length: 12; V: TRBV2; CDR3: ASSEVGSLDTQY
J: TRBJ1-2; size: .; length: 10; V: TRBV7-2; CDR3: ASSLTGYGYT
J: TRBJ1-3; size: .; length: 11; V: TRBV19; CDR3: ASRPQPGNTIY
J: TRBJ1-2; size: .; length: 12; V: TRBV6-5; CDR3: ASRRPGLDGGYT